This entry lists 27 T cell receptor beta chains sequenced from one sample in a study of blood T cell repertoires in COVID-19 (dated by TCRdb to the early 2020s). Library construction relied on the immunoSEQ multiplex PCR assay. TCRdb retrieved this table from immuneACCESS and kept in-frame rearrangements only. Not all clones are present; in checked studies, unresolved V genes account for under half, and no reason is known for the remainder. A total of approximately 25,000 clones appear in this sample, 65% to 90% of them only once. Clones ranked in the top ten supply 15% to 20% of the sample. The source material was peripheral blood. All receptors come from a human donor with acute or convalescent COVID-19. The donor label of this sample is uncertain.

The chain links TRBV9 to TRBJ2-2, with D possibly matching TRBD2 (6 bases). Per the germline V gene, CDR1 is SGDLS and CDR2 is YYNGEE. The CDR3 extends over 15 amino acids. The germline V and J ends were trimmed by 0 bases and 5 bases, with 11 bases remaining between them. This CDR3 is CASSVAPGGTGELFF. The CDR3 coding sequence is TGTGCCAGCAGCGTAGCACCCGGGGGAACCGGGGAGCTGTTTTTT.

The rearrangement joins TRBV15 to TRBJ1-2; D possibly corresponds to TRBD1 (5 bases). CDR1 and CDR2 (germline): LNHNV, YYDKDF (reference sequence). Trimming took off 1 base at V and 1 base at J, with 10 bases between the two ends. The CDR3 is made up of 15 amino acids. CDR3 protein: CATSRGAGINYGYTF. CDR3 DNA sequence: TGTGCCACCAGCAGAGGGGCAGGGATTAACTATGGCTACACCTTC.

CDR3 coding DNA: TGTGCCAGTTCCTTAGCGGGGCCCCCCAATGAGCAGTTCTTC. The encoded protein is CASSLAGPPNEQFF. This chain connects TRBV13 to TRBJ2-1; 8 bases match TRBD2. This CDR3 is 14 amino acids long. Trimming at V came to 9 bases and at J to 6 bases, leaving 10 bases not matched to a gene. Germline CDR1 and CDR2: PRHDT and FYEKMQ (reference sequence).

V is TRBV19 and J is TRBJ2-3; possible D gene TRBD2, 6 bases. CDR1 and CDR2 from the germline V gene are LNHDA and SQIVND (reference sequence). CDR3 length: 16 residues. V was shortened by 1 base and J by 3 bases, with 14 bases between the two germline ends. The CDR3 coding sequence is TGTGCCAGTAGTATAGGGACGGGAGAGGGGACAGATACGCAGTATTTT. Its protein product is CASSIGTGEGTDTQYF.

The chain links TRBV11-2 to TRBJ2-3; TRBD2 aligns across 7 bases. There are 14 residues in the CDR3. The trim removed 1 base at V and 7 bases at J, leaving 5 bases unmatched. CDR1 is SGHAT, CDR2 FQNNGV, per germline. This chain's CDR3 is CASSLGGGANTQYF. CDR3 nucleotides: TGTGCCAGCAGCTTAGGCGGGGGTGCGAATACGCAGTATTTT.

This chain uses TRBV3-1 (or the pseudogene TRBV3-2) with TRBJ2-1, with TRBD1 matching 11 bases. CDR1 is LGHDT and CDR2 is YNNKEL in the germline V gene (reference sequence). CDR3 length: 16 amino acids. The ends lost 3 bases at V and 5 bases at J; junction bases unmatched: 6. CDR3: CASSQRGQGANNEQFF. CDR3 DNA: TGTGCCAGCAGCCAGAGAGGACAGGGGGCAAACAATGAGCAGTTCTTC.

This rearrangement joins TRBV5-1 to TRBJ1-4, with D perhaps TRBD1 (6 bases). The V gene lost 6 bases and the J gene lost 8 bases, with 17 bases spanning the gap. The length of the CDR3 is 14 residues. Germline V gene sequence: CDR1 SGHRS, CDR2 YFSETQ. CDR3 loop: CASTLVTGSEKLFF. For the CDR3, the DNA is TGCGCCAGCACCCTCGTCACAGGGAGCGAAAAACTGTTTTTT. The full variable domain, in which reference TRBV5-1 and TRBJ1-4 provide the parts outside the CDR3, is KAGVTQTPRYLIKTRGQQVTLSCSPISGHRSVSWYQQTPGQGLQFLFEYFSETQRNKGNFPGRFSGRQFSNSRSEMNVSTLELGDSALYLCASTLVTGSEKLFFGSGTQLSVL.

V usage is TRBV18 and J usage is TRBJ2-3, with D unresolved. V lost 2 bases to trimming and J lost 2 bases, with 8 bases between them. This CDR3 comprises 14 residues. Germline CDR1 and CDR2: KGHSH and LQKENI. The CDR3 sequence: CASSPILDTDTQYF. The CDR3 DNA reads as TGTGCCAGCTCACCAATCCTAGACACAGATACGCAGTATTTT.

This rearrangement joins TRBV5-4 to TRBJ2-1; D is perhaps TRBD1 (5 bases). This CDR3 is 15 amino acids long. The V end was cut by 4 bases, the J end by 0 bases, with 11 bases between. Per the germline V gene, CDR1 is SGHNT and CDR2 is YYREEE (reference sequence). CDR3 sequence (DNA): TGTGCCAGCAGCCGTGGGGCAGACTCCTACAATGAGCAGTTCTTC. It translates to CASSRGADSYNEQFF.

The CDR3 sequence: CASSESISSPLHF. The CDR3 nucleotides read TGTGCCAGCAGTGAGAGTATTTCCTCACCCCTCCACTTT. The rearrangement uses TRBV6-4 and TRBJ1-6; D unresolved. Trimming removed 3 bases from V and 10 bases from J, with 10 bases in between. This CDR3 spans 13 amino acids. Per the germline V gene, CDR1 is MRHNA and CDR2 is SNTAGT.

This clone was seen a single time. The chain uses TRBV3-1 (or the pseudogene TRBV3-2) and TRBJ1-2; a possible D gene is TRBD1 (6 bases). The CDR3 consists of 15 residues. The V end was cut by 4 bases, the J end by 4 bases, with 16 bases between. Germline assignment: CDR1 LGHDT and CDR2 YNNKEL (reference sequence). In nucleotides, the CDR3 is TGTGCCAGCAGCCCATTGGGGGCCCCCCGCTATGGCTACACCTTC. This sequence encodes CASSPLGAPRYGYTF.

This chain joins TRBV14 and TRBJ2-7, with a weak D call TRBD1 (5 bases). The CDR3 is 13 residues long. V lost 0 bases to trimming and J lost 7 bases, with 10 bases between them. CDR1 and CDR2 (germline): SGHDN, FVKESK. The CDR3 is CASSQEQVGEQYF. The DNA for the CDR3 is TGTGCCAGCAGCCAAGAACAGGTTGGGGAGCAGTACTTC.

CDR3 loop: CASSPTDGGTEAFF. CDR3 nucleotide sequence: TGTGCCAGCTCACCGACGGACGGGGGCACTGAAGCTTTCTTT. J is TRBJ1-1 and V is TRBV18, with TRBD1 as a possible D gene (5 bases). The CDR3 runs 14 residues. Germline lookup yields CDR1 KGHSH and CDR2 LQKENI. The V end was cut by 3 bases, the J end by 4 bases, with 12 bases between. Full variable domain (rest looked up from reference TRBV18 and TRBJ1-1): NAGVMQNPRHLVRRRGQEARLRCSPMKGHSHVYWYRQLPEEGLKFMVYLQKENIIDESGMPKERFSAEFPKEGPSILRIQQVVRGDSAAYFCASSPTDGGTEAFFGQGTRLTVV.

This chain's CDR3 is CASSYGTGNYGYTF. The DNA for the CDR3 is TGTGCCAGCAGCTACGGGACAGGGAACTATGGCTACACCTTC. V and J are TRBV7-8 and TRBJ1-2; TRBD1 matches at 9 bases. Trimming cost V 4 bases and J 2 bases; bases outside gene matches: 2. The CDR3 is 14 amino acids. Germline V gene lookup returns CDR1 SGHVS and CDR2 FQNEAQ.

The rearrangement uses TRBV20-1 and TRBJ2-7, with a tentative D call TRBD2 (6 bases). The CDR3 sequence is 15 residues long. Looked up from germline, CDR1 is DFQATT and CDR2 is SNEGSKA (reference sequence). Trimming left V 3 bases short and J 7 bases short, with 22 bases between. CDR3 amino acids: CSASDRTEGRNEQYF. CDR3 sequence (DNA): TGCAGTGCTAGTGATAGGACCGAGGGGAGGAATGAGCAGTACTTC.

This clone was detected a few times. The chain couples TRBV7-9 to TRBJ2-5; 10 bases fit TRBD1. The CDR3 spans 16 residues. CDR1 and CDR2 (germline): SEHNR, FQNEAQ (reference sequence). V lost 4 bases, J lost 0 bases, and 5 bases stayed unmatched. This chain's CDR3 is CASSSPGQGNQETQYF. Written as DNA, the CDR3 is TGTGCCAGCAGCTCCCCGGGACAGGGGAACCAAGAGACCCAGTACTTC.

The chain uses TRBV18 and TRBJ2-7; D is unresolved. The germline CDR1 and CDR2 sequences are KGHSH and LQKENI. The V gene lost 3 bases and the J gene lost 2 bases, with 5 bases spanning the gap. The length of the CDR3 is 12 residues. The CDR3 DNA reads as TGTGCCAGCTCACCCGGTACCTACGAGCAGTACTTC. This sequence encodes CASSPGTYEQYF.

The DNA of the CDR3 is TGTGCCATCAGGCCGGGGGATGAAGGAGAGACCCAGTACTTC. Translating it yields CAIRPGDEGETQYF. The chain employs TRBV10-3 and TRBJ2-5, with D possibly TRBD2 on 6 matching bases. The CDR3 spans 14 residues. Germline CDR1 reads ENHRY; CDR2 reads SYGVKD. Trimming pared 6 bases from V and 4 bases from J, leaving 15 bases between.

This chain uses TRBV5-4 with TRBJ2-7; weak D call: TRBD2 (7 bases). V gave up 0 bases and J gave up 2 bases, with 12 bases separating them. Germline V gives CDR1 SGHNT, CDR2 YYREEE (reference sequence). The CDR3 runs to 15 residues. For the CDR3, the DNA is TGTGCCAGCAGCTTGGATGGAGGGGGGGCCTACGAGCAGTACTTC. Its translation is CASSLDGGGAYEQYF. Full variable domain (outside the CDR3, taken from reference TRBV5-4 and TRBJ2-7): ETGVTQSPTHLIKTRGQQVTLRCSSQSGHNTVSWYQQALGQGPQFIFQYYREEENGRGNFPPRFSGLQFPNYSSELNVNALELDDSALYLCASSLDGGGAYEQYFGPGTRLTVT.

The chain is built from TRBV6-1 and TRBJ2-2; D gene ambiguous. CDR3 length: 11 amino acids. Looked up from germline, CDR1 is MNHNS and CDR2 is SASEGT. V was clipped by 3 bases and J by 8 bases, with 4 bases between them. The CDR3 reads CASSDIGELFF. For the CDR3, the DNA is TGTGCCAGCAGTGATATAGGGGAGCTGTTTTTT.

The genes are TRBV9 and TRBJ2-1, with D perhaps TRBD2 (5 bases). V was shortened by 4 bases and J by 9 bases, with 8 bases between the two germline ends. CDR1 is SGDLS and CDR2 is YYNGEE in the germline V gene. CDR3 length equals 11 residues. The CDR3 coding sequence is TGTGCCAGCAGCCTAGCAGGTGAGCAGTTCTTC. Translating gives CASSLAGEQFF. The full variable domain, rest sourced from reference TRBV9 and TRBJ2-1, is DSGVTQTPKHLITATGQRVTLRCSPRSGDLSVYWYQQSLDQGLQFLIQYYNGEERAKGNILERFSAQQFPDLHSELNLSSLELGDSALYFCASSLAGEQFFGPGTRLTVL.

V and J are TRBV19 and TRBJ1-4; 7 nucleotides match TRBD1. The CDR3 sequence is 14 residues long. Looked up from germline, CDR1 is LNHDA and CDR2 is SQIVND (reference sequence). The V gene end was trimmed by 3 bases and the J gene end by 6 bases; junction bases not matched to a gene: 4. CDR3 sequence: CASSMGQGDEKLFF. The CDR3 coding sequence is TGTGCCAGTAGTATGGGTCAGGGGGATGAAAAACTGTTTTTT.

Here the CDR3 DNA reads TGTGCCAGCAGGGAGGGTTGGAACACTGAAGCTTTCTTT. It translates to CASREGWNTEAFF. The genes are TRBV6-5 and TRBJ1-1; no clear D gene. The CDR3 covers 13 residues. V was cut by 6 bases and J by 1 base, with 9 bases left in between. Germline CDR1 MNHEY, CDR2 SVGAGI.

The V call is TRBV11-2, the J call TRBJ2-7; TRBD1 matches at 7 bases. This CDR3 comprises 12 residues. CDR1 is SGHAT and CDR2 is FQNNGV in the germline V gene. Trimming at V came to 3 bases and at J to 6 bases, leaving 2 bases not matched to a gene. The CDR3 spells CASSLNRGEQYF. CDR3 DNA sequence: TGTGCCAGCAGCTTGAACAGGGGCGAGCAGTACTTC.

The rearrangement links TRBV19 to TRBJ1-2; TRBD1 agrees at 8 bases. V was clipped by 5 bases and J by 7 bases; unmatched bases: 9. The CDR3 has 14 amino acids. Germline CDR1 is LNHDA and CDR2 is SQIVND (reference sequence). The CDR3 here is CASSGAGGESGYTF. The CDR3 DNA is TGTGCCAGTAGTGGGGCAGGGGGCGAGTCTGGCTACACCTTC.

The V and J genes are TRBV7-9 and TRBJ2-7, with 7 bases identical to TRBD2. With 5 bases clipped from V and 0 bases from J, the junction kept 4 bases outside the gene matches. The CDR3 runs 14 residues. CDR1 is SEHNR and CDR2 is FQNEAQ in the germline V gene (reference sequence). CDR3 DNA sequence: TGTGCCAGCAGCACCGGGGGGAGCTCCTACGAGCAGTACTTC. It is translated as CASSTGGSSYEQYF.

V is TRBV19 and J is TRBJ2-1; 8 nucleotides line up with TRBD1. The V and J ends lost 6 bases and 4 bases, in that order; junction bases with no gene match: 8. Germline V gives CDR1 LNHDA, CDR2 SQIVND (reference sequence). The CDR3 loop spans 15 amino acids. CDR3 loop: CASSLDRDGYNEQFF. As DNA, the CDR3 is TGTGCCAGTAGCCTGGACAGGGACGGTTACAATGAGCAGTTCTTC.